This T cell receptor (beta chain) was captured by sequencing in a study of T cells in Graves' hyperthyroidism and ophthalmopathy. For the study at large: Blood was drawn when the patient was first diagnosed and still untreated. Study-wide points: Also found in blood were most expanded thyroid clonotypes above 0.001. Ophthalmopathy was separated from stable hyperthyroidism by a 13 V-J model.

In its sample, this clonotype was seen a few times. Its cognate antigen is unknown. Germline-derived CDR1 and CDR2 are SGHTS and YDEGEE. With V trimmed by 1 base and J by 6 bases, 2 bases remained unmatched. The CDR3 is 15 amino acids. Amplified TCR beta CDR3 regions came from RNA transcripts. A set of HTBI primers served as the primers for a first-round RT-PCR of the TCR CDR3. TCRdb reprocessed the multiplex PCR reads via MiXCR and lists one record per CDR3 protein. This table has 250,000 to 400,000 distinct CDR3 sequences, roughly an eighth appearing once. The chain couples TRBV5-8 to TRBJ2-2, with 11 bases matching TRBD2. Sequenced material: blood. The sequence derives from a woman between 35 and 50 years old with Graves' ophthalmopathy. In DNA form, the CDR3 reads TGTGCCAGCAGCTTGCTAGCGGGAGGTTCCGGGGAGCTGTTTTTT. Residues: CASSLLAGGSGELFF.